Listed below are T cell receptor beta chains from one sample, sequenced in a study of T cells in Graves' hyperthyroidism and ophthalmopathy. TCRdb used MiXCR to reprocess the multiplex PCR reads, holding one entry per CDR3 protein. The data contain approximately 380,000 distinct CDR3 sequences, over 12% of them singletons. Sequencing was carried out using blood. These receptors were collected from a man aged 45 to 65 with Graves' ophthalmopathy. CDR3s include the opening cysteine and the closing phenylalanine or tryptophan. Fields, in order: D gene, J gene, clone size, V gene, CDR3 DNA, CDR3 protein. The D gene is left open where the match is weak. Some rows have no size entry. The others give once, few or many, or a class for an expanded clone.

.	TRBJ2-2	few	TRBV3-1	TGTGCCAGCAGCCATCCGGGGTTCAGCACCGGGGAGCTGTTTTTT	CASSHPGFSTGELFF
TRBD2	TRBJ2-5	.	TRBV5-1	TGCGCCAGCAGCTTGTCGGGAGGACGGGAGGCCCAGTACTTC	CASSLSGGREAQYF
TRBD2	TRBJ2-1	many	TRBV20-1	TGCAGTGCTAGATGGACTAGCGGGAGACGAAACAATGAGCAGTTCTTC	CSARWTSGRRNNEQFF
.	TRBJ2-2	.	TRBV5-1	TGCGCCAGCGGCAGGGATCACATTGAGGCCGGGGAGCTGTTTTTT	CASGRDHIEAGELFF
.	TRBJ1-1	few	TRBV29-1	TGCAGCGTTGTTACAGGGCTAACTGAAGCTTTCTTT	CSVVTGLTEAFF
.	TRBJ2-5	.	TRBV13	TGTGCCAGCAGCCCGCCGGGACACTTACAAGAGACCCAGTACTTC	CASSPPGHLQETQYF
TRBD2	TRBJ2-3	few	TRBV6-1	TGTGCCAGCAGTGAAGCGTTTGGCGGGAGTGTGGATACGCAGTATTTT	CASSEAFGGSVDTQYF
TRBD2	TRBJ2-7	.	TRBV6-2/TRBV6-3	TGTGCCAGCAGTTACGCCAGGACTAGCGGGAGGTACGAGCAGTACTTC	CASSYARTSGRYEQYF
.	TRBJ2-3	.	TRBV10-3	TGTGCCATCAGTCGGGGGCTTGAAGATACGCAGTATTTT	CAISRGLEDTQYF
.	TRBJ1-1	many	TRBV6-1	TGTGCCAGCAGTCACAACAGGGCCCCCAACACTGAAGCTTTCTTT	CASSHNRAPNTEAFF
.	TRBJ2-1	many	TRBV7-9	TGTGCCAGCAGCTCAAGATTCGCCTACAATGAGCAGTTCTTC	CASSSRFAYNEQFF
.	TRBJ2-2	.	TRBV20-1	TGCAGTGCTATGGGCGCGGGGGAGCTGTTTTTT	CSAMGAGELFF
TRBD1	TRBJ1-5	many	TRBV28	TGTGCCAGCAGTCAACGACAGGGTAACTATCAGCCCCAGCATTTT	CASSQRQGNYQPQHF
.	TRBJ1-5	.	TRBV9	TGTGCCAGCAGCGTAGATGGAACACATAATCAGCCCCAGCATTTT	CASSVDGTHNQPQHF
.	TRBJ1-6	.	TRBV2	TGTGCCAGCAGTGACCAGAGCTCCTATAATTCACCCCTCCACTTT	CASSDQSSYNSPLHF
.	TRBJ2-5	many	TRBV9	TGTGCCAGCAGCGGGACAGAGTATCAAGAGACCCAGTACTTC	CASSGTEYQETQYF
.	TRBJ2-3	few	TRBV7-9	TGTGCCAGCAGCTTAGAGGGGGTATACACAGATACGCAGTATTTT	CASSLEGVYTDTQYF
.	TRBJ2-7	.	TRBV4-2	TGTGCCAGCAGCCGAGATAGGGAGCAGTACTTC	CASSRDREQYF
TRBD1	TRBJ2-7	many	TRBV11-2	TGTGCCAGCAGCTTGTCGGACAGGGGCGGCGAGCAGTACTTC	CASSLSDRGGEQYF
TRBD1	TRBJ1-1	few	TRBV5-1	TGCGCCAGCACCCAAGATGGGACAGGCACTGAAGCTTTCTTT	CASTQDGTGTEAFF
TRBD2	TRBJ2-2	few	TRBV19	TGTGCCAGTAGTAAGACAGGGTGGAAACTAGCGGGAGGTTACACCGGGGAGCTGTTTTTT	CASSKTGWKLAGGYTGELFF